Listed below are T cell receptor beta chains from one sample, sequenced in a study of multiple sclerosis patients with progressive multifocal leukoencephalopathy. Generated by immunoSEQ multiplex PCR, the TCRdb table keeps only in-frame clones and is missing some. The sample carries about 30,000 clones, roughly 87% recorded once. The sample consisted of PBMCs, taken from a patient treated with natalizumab. Receptors were obtained from a human donor with progressive multifocal leukoencephalopathy. Both conserved end residues are part of each CDR3. A D gene is named only where the DNA matches it firmly. Where a row states a size, it is once, few, many or the class of an expanded clone; other rows omit it.

j_call v_call clone_size d_call cdr3_aa cdr3_nt
TRBJ2-1 TRBV5-1 - TRBD2 CASSLEGLAGGFGNEQFF TGCGCCAGCAGCTTGGAGGGACTAGCGGGAGGGTTTGGTAATGAGCAGTTCTTC
TRBJ1-4 TRBV12-5 - TRBD1 CASGLAGTADEKLFF TGTGCTAGTGGTTTGGCAGGGACAGCTGATGAAAAACTGTTTTTT
TRBJ1-5 TRBV6-1 - - CASSEFGRVNQPQHF TGTGCCAGCAGTGAATTTGGGAGGGTCAATCAGCCCCAGCATTTT
TRBJ2-4 TRBV27 - TRBD1 CASSFIQGAKNIQYF TGTGCCAGCAGTTTCATACAGGGGGCCAAAAACATTCAGTACTTC
TRBJ2-2 TRBV9 - TRBD1 CASSRGDRVGTGELFF TGTGCCAGCAGCCGGGGAGACAGGGTGGGGACCGGGGAGCTGTTTTTT
TRBJ1-1 TRBV7-9 once TRBD1 CASRKVTGRVNTEAFF TGTGCCAGCAGAAAAGTGACAGGGCGGGTGAACACTGAAGCTTTCTTT
TRBJ1-2 TRBV5-6 - TRBD1 CASSFSRGLHGYTF TGTGCCAGCAGCTTTAGCAGGGGGCTACATGGCTACACCTTC
TRBJ1-4 TRBV5-4 - TRBD1 CASSEQRQGGEKLFF TGTGCCAGCTCCGAGCAGAGACAGGGAGGGGAAAAACTGTTTTTT
TRBJ1-2 TRBV27 - - CASSRLGGGDGYTF TGTGCCAGCAGTCGCCTAGGGGGGGGCGACGGCTACACCTTC
TRBJ1-2 TRBV10-3 few - CAISERGEGYTF TGTGCCATCAGTGAAAGAGGGGAAGGCTACACCTTC
TRBJ2-1 TRBV6-6 once TRBD1 CASSYPNAAGGAGQFF TGTGCCAGCAGTTACCCCAACGCGGCAGGGGGCGCGGGGCAGTTCTTC
TRBJ2-7 TRBV2 - - CASRENLVLGGEQYF TGTGCCAGCAGGGAAAATCTAGTTTTAGGAGGCGAGCAGTACTTC
TRBJ1-1 TRBV2 few - CASSDDGAFF TGTGCCAGCAGTGACGATGGAGCTTTCTTT
TRBJ2-1 TRBV9 - - CASSVGRNNEQFF TGTGCCAGCAGCGTAGGGCGGAACAATGAGCAGTTCTTC
TRBJ1-2 TRBV4-3 - - CASSQTQDGYHYYGYTF TGCGCCAGCAGCCAAACTCAGGATGGGTACCACTATTATGGCTACACCTTC
TRBJ1-3 TRBV9 - TRBD1 CASSLGQGENTIYF TGTGCCAGCAGCCTTGGACAGGGGGAAAACACCATATATTTT
TRBJ1-5 TRBV7-8 - TRBD1 CASSPGTGNQPQHF TGTGCCAGCAGCCCCGGGACAGGTAATCAGCCCCAGCATTTT
TRBJ2-7 TRBV6-1 - TRBD2 CASSEFVAGLSSYEQYF TGTGCCAGTAGTGAATTTGTAGCGGGGTTAAGCTCCTACGAGCAGTACTTC
TRBJ2-1 TRBV29-1 - - CSLKDGQEQFF TGCAGCCTCAAGGACGGACAAGAGCAGTTCTTC
TRBJ1-6 TRBV19 - TRBD1 CASSTGQVAWFSDSPLHF TGTGCCAGTAGTACGGGACAGGTCGCTTGGTTTTCGGATTCACCCCTCCACTTT
TRBJ2-1 TRBV2 - TRBD2 CASSAWTSGNEQFF TGTGCCAGCAGCGCCTGGACTAGCGGCAATGAGCAGTTCTTC
TRBJ2-7 TRBV5-1 - - CASSSRTVWGDEQYF TGCGCCAGCAGCTCACGGACAGTTTGGGGGGACGAGCAGTACTTC
TRBJ2-5 TRBV6-1 - - CASSGGGGGGETQYF TGTGCCAGCAGTGGAGGCGGCGGAGGGGGGGAGACCCAGTACTTC
TRBJ1-3 TRBV19 - TRBD1 CASNPDRVWSSGNTIYF TGTGCCAGTAACCCAGACAGGGTGTGGAGCTCTGGAAACACCATATATTTT
TRBJ2-1 TRBV5-6 - - CASSLRGFGSYNEQFF TGTGCCAGCAGCCTGAGGGGTTTCGGCTCCTACAATGAGCAGTTCTTC
TRBJ2-1 TRBV19 - TRBD2 CASSAGLAGFDEQFF TGTGCCAGTAGTGCGGGACTAGCGGGTTTTGATGAGCAGTTCTTC
TRBJ1-2 TRBV7-2 - - CASSLGGQGNYGYTF TGTGCCAGCAGCTTAGGTGGGCAGGGGAACTATGGCTACACCTTC
TRBJ2-7 TRBV11-2 - - CASSLDRTYEQYF TGTGCCAGCAGCTTAGACAGGACCTACGAGCAGTACTTC
TRBJ2-5 TRBV11-2 - - CASSLEPVAAGETQYF TGTGCCAGCAGCTTAGAACCCGTAGCGGCCGGGGAGACCCAGTACTTC
TRBJ2-7 TRBV28 - - CASSLEPGVGQAYEQYF TGTGCCAGCAGTTTAGAGCCGGGGGTCGGGCAGGCCTACGAGCAGTACTTC
TRBJ2-1 TRBV7-9 - TRBD2 CASSLRAAGGRLYNEQFF TGTGCCAGCAGCTTAAGGGCTGCGGGAGGGCGCCTCTACAATGAGCAGTTCTTC
TRBJ1-5 TRBV7-9 - - CASSQDGGAGQPQHF TGTGCCAGCAGCCAGGACGGGGGCGCGGGTCAGCCCCAGCATTTT
TRBJ2-2 TRBV30 - TRBD2 CAWAQGTSGSGELFF TGTGCCTGGGCCCAGGGGACTAGCGGGAGTGGGGAGCTGTTTTTT
TRBJ1-5 TRBV19 - - CASSMEANSNQPQHF TGTGCCAGTAGTATGGAGGCAAACAGCAATCAGCCCCAGCATTTT
TRBJ2-3 TRBV2 once TRBD2 CASSGVGLAGVDTQYF TGTGCCAGCAGTGGGGTTGGACTAGCGGGAGTGGATACGCAGTATTTT
TRBJ2-1 TRBV13 - - CASSARTEYNEQFF TGTGCCAGCAGCGCTAGGACAGAGTACAATGAGCAGTTCTTC
TRBJ2-2 TRBV11-2 - TRBD2 CASSLRASGTGELFF TGTGCCAGCAGCTTAAGGGCTAGCGGAACCGGGGAGCTGTTTTTT
TRBJ1-5 TRBV10-3 - TRBD1 CAISLTGGDGNQPQHF TGTGCCATCAGTTTGACAGGGGGCGACGGCAATCAGCCCCAGCATTTT
TRBJ1-2 TRBV7-2 - - CASSGPPLANYGYTF TGTGCCAGCAGCGGGCCTCCCTTGGCGAACTATGGCTACACCTTC
TRBJ1-6 TRBV18 - TRBD1 CASSPDRNSPLHF TGTGCCAGCTCACCGGACAGGAATTCACCCCTCCACTTT
TRBJ2-7 TRBV27 - TRBD1 CASSAPTGGRYEQYF TGTGCCAGCAGTGCCCCGACAGGGGGAAGGTACGAGCAGTACTTC
TRBJ2-4 TRBV19 - - CASSSRNIQYF TGTGCCAGTAGTTCCCGGAACATTCAGTACTTC
TRBJ2-2 TRBV9 - - CASSLRTTVNTGELFF TGTGCCAGCAGCCTAAGGACTACCGTCAACACCGGGGAGCTGTTTTTT
TRBJ1-1 TRBV19 medium-sized - CATRRTASNAAFF TGTGCCACCCGGAGGACAGCCTCTAACGCAGCTTTCTTT
TRBJ2-7 TRBV10-1 - - CASSGVGSSYEQYF TGCGCCAGCAGTGGAGTCGGGAGCTCCTACGAGCAGTACTTC
TRBJ2-1 TRBV6-5 - - CASSSRRADNEQFF TGTGCCAGCAGTTCCCGACGGGCGGACAATGAGCAGTTCTTC
TRBJ2-7 TRBV28 - TRBD2 CASRGLAGSPLSYEQYF TGTGCCAGCAGGGGACTAGCGGGATCCCCTCTCTCCTACGAGCAGTACTTC
TRBJ2-7 TRBV7-9 - TRBD2 CASSPEGGSYEQYF TGTGCCAGCAGCCCGGAGGGCGGGAGCTACGAGCAGTACTTC
TRBJ1-4 TRBV6-6 - TRBD1 CASQGAVEKLFF TGTGCCAGCCAGGGGGCGGTTGAAAAACTGTTTTTT
TRBJ2-3 TRBV7-9 few - CASSPGPDRLGYF TGTGCCAGCAGCCCTGGCCCCGACAGATTGGGGTATTTT
TRBJ2-1 TRBV19 - - CTSSILAEAYNEQFF TGTACCAGTAGTATATTAGCGGAAGCCTACAATGAGCAGTTCTTC
TRBJ2-1 TRBV6-5 - - CASSSPLSYNEQFF TGTGCCAGCAGTTCGCCCTTATCCTACAATGAGCAGTTCTTC
TRBJ2-3 TRBV7-2 - TRBD2 CASSFLGLEFADTQYF TGTGCCAGCAGCTTCCTGGGACTAGAGTTCGCAGATACGCAGTATTTT
TRBJ2-7 TRBV9 - - CASSVVAGTYEQYF TGTGCCAGCAGCGTAGTGGCGGGGACCTACGAGCAGTACTTC
TRBJ2-1 TRBV18 - TRBD1 CASSPGTGIYNEQFF TGTGCCAGCTCACCCGGGACAGGGATATACAATGAGCAGTTCTTC
TRBJ2-4 TRBV6-5 - - CASRPDLAKNIQYF TGTGCCAGCAGGCCCGATCTAGCCAAAAACATTCAGTACTTC
TRBJ2-7 TRBV7-9 - - CASSLSRGEDEQYF TGTGCCAGCAGCTTGTCTAGGGGGGAGGACGAGCAGTACTTC
TRBJ2-1 TRBV18 few - CASSPPGRSSYNEQFF TGTGCCAGCTCACCACCGGGCAGGAGCTCCTACAATGAGCAGTTCTTC